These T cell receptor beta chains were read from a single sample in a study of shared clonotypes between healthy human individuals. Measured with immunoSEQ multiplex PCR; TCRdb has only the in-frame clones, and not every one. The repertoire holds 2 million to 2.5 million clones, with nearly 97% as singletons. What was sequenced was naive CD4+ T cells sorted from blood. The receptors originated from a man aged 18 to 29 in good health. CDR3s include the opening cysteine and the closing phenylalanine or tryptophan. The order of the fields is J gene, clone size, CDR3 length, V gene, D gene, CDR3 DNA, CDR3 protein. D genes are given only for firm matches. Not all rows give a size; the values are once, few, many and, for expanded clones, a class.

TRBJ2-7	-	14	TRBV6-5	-	TGTGCCAGCAGTAGGGGGATCCTAAGCCACGAGCAGTACTTC	CASSRGILSHEQYF
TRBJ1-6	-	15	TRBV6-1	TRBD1	TGTGCCAGCAGGCCTAGGACAGGGGAGAGTTCACCCCTCCACTTT	CASRPRTGESSPLHF
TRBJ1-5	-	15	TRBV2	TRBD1	TGTGCCAGCAGAGACGGGACAGACAATAATCAGCCCCAGCATTTT	CASRDGTDNNQPQHF
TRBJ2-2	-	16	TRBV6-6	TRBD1	TGTGCCAGCAGAAGAACAGGGGCCCCTTACACCGGGGAGCTGTTTTTT	CASRRTGAPYTGELFF
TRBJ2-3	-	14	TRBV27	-	TGTGCCAGCAGCTTTGGTGTGGGGACAGATACGCAGTATTTT	CASSFGVGTDTQYF
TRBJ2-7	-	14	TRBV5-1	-	TGCGCCAGCAGCTTGGATAGCGGCCTCTACGAGCAGTACTTC	CASSLDSGLYEQYF
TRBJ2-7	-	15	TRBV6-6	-	TGTGCCAGCAGTCCTCTGTCAGGGGCATCCTACGAGCAGTACTTC	CASSPLSGASYEQYF
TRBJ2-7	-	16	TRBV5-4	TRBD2	TGTGCCAGCAGCCCGGCCCCTTCTAGCGGGGACTACGAGCAGTACTTC	CASSPAPSSGDYEQYF
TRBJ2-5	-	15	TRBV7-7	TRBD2	TGTGCTAGCAGGAGACTAGCGGGGGGTGAAGAGACCCAGTACTTC	CASRRLAGGEETQYF
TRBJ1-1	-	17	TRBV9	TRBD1	TGTGCCAGCAGCGCCACCCGGGGACAGGGAACGAACACTGAAGCTTTCTTT	CASSATRGQGTNTEAFF
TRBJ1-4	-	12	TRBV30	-	TGTGCCTGGAGTAGTCTTAATGAAAAACTGTTTTTT	CAWSSLNEKLFF
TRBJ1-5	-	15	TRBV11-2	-	TGTGCCAGCAGCTCCCAGGGCAGGGGCAATCAGCCCCAGCATTTT	CASSSQGRGNQPQHF
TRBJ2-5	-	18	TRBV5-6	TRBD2	TGTGCCAGCAGCTCATCTGGGGTGACATACCTAGCGGGAGAGACCCAGTACTTC	CASSSSGVTYLAGETQYF
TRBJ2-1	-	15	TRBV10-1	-	TGCGCCAGCAGTTCAGTCCTAGCAGACTACAATGAGCAGTTCTTC	CASSSVLADYNEQFF
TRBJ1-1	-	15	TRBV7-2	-	TGTGCCAGCAGCTTAAGCTGGACAGCTGCGACTGAAGCTTTCTTT	CASSLSWTAATEAFF
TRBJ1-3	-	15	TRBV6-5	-	TGTGCCAGCAGTTACTCGTACCAGCCTGGGAACACCATATATTTT	CASSYSYQPGNTIYF
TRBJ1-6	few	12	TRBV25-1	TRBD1	TGTGCCAGCAGCACAGGGGTCTCACCCCTCCACTTT	CASSTGVSPLHF
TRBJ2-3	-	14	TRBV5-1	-	TGCGCCAGCAGCTTCGGGGGACGGACAGATACGCAGTATTTT	CASSFGGRTDTQYF
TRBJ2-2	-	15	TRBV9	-	TGTGCCAGCAGCGTAGATCCCGTAAGGGCTGGGGAGCTGTTTTTT	CASSVDPVRAGELFF
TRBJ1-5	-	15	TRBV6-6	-	TGTGCCAGCAGTTACGGACAGTGGGAAAATCAGCCCCAGCATTTT	CASSYGQWENQPQHF
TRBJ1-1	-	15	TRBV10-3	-	TGTGCCATCAGTGAGTCGAGGGGAGGGGGTTCTGAAGCTTTCTTT	CAISESRGGGSEAFF
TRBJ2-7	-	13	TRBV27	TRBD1	TGTGCCAGCAGTACAGGGGGACAGCACGAGCAGTACTTC	CASSTGGQHEQYF
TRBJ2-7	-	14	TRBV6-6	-	TGTGCCAGCAGTTACTCTAGGGGGGAGTACGAGCAGTACTTC	CASSYSRGEYEQYF
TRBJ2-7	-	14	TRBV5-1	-	TGCGCCAGCAGCTTGGAAGGAGGGTGGAACGAGCAGTACTTC	CASSLEGGWNEQYF
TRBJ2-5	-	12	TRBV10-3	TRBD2	TGTGCCTCTGGACTAGCGGAAGAGACCCAGTACTTC	CASGLAEETQYF
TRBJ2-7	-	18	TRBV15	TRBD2	TGTGCCACCAGCAGAGAGACTCTAGCGGGAACACGGGCCAACGAGCAGTACTTC	CATSRETLAGTRANEQYF
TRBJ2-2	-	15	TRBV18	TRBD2	TGTGCCAGCTCACCCCCTACTAGCGGAGACGGGGAGCTGTTTTTT	CASSPPTSGDGELFF
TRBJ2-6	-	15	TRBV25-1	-	TGTGCCAGCAGCTCCTCGGGGGCTGGGGCCAACGTCCTGACTTTC	CASSSSGAGANVLTF
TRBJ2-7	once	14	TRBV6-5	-	TGTGCCAGCAGTCCCTCAAGAGGGCCCTACGAGCAGTACTTC	CASSPSRGPYEQYF
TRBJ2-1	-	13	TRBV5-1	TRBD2	TGCGCCAGCAGCACCCGACTAGCGGGATACCAGTTCTTC	CASSTRLAGYQFF
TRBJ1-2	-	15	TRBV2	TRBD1	TGTGCCAGCAGCGGGGACAGGGGATCTAACTATGGCTACACCTTC	CASSGDRGSNYGYTF
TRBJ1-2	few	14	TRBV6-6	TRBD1	TGTGCCAGCAGTAAATCGACAGGGGATCGCGGCTACACCTTC	CASSKSTGDRGYTF
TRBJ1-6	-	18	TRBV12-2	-	TGTGCAAGTCGCTTAGGGGACAGCCTGAGCTCCTATAATTCACCCCTCCACTTT	CASRLGDSLSSYNSPLHF
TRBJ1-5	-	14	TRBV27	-	TGTGCCAGCAGTTTAAAGGGGGGAAATCAGCCCCAGCATTTT	CASSLKGGNQPQHF
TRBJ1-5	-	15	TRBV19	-	TGTGCCAGTACTCCTGAGGGGTCGGTTTCGGGTCCCCAGCATTTT	CASTPEGSVSGPQHF
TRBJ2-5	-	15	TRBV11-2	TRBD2	TGTGCCAGCAGCTTCACTAGCGGAGGGGGAGAGACCCAGTACTTC	CASSFTSGGGETQYF
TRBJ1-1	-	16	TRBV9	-	TGTGCCAGCAGCGTAGCCCCGGCCCAGGCCCCGTATGAAGCTTTCTTT	CASSVAPAQAPYEAFF
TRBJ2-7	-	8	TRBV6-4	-	TGTGCCAGCAATAGAAAGTACTTC	CASNRKYF
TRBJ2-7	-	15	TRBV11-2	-	TGTGCCAGCAGCTTAAGTCAGGTTGTAAGGAACGAGCAGTACTTC	CASSLSQVVRNEQYF
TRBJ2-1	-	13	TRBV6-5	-	TGTGCCAGTGGGAGGCGGACATACAATGAGCAGTTCTTC	CASGRRTYNEQFF
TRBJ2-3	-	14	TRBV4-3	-	TGCGCCAGCAGCCAAGATTCTCGAGCAGATACGCAGTATTTT	CASSQDSRADTQYF
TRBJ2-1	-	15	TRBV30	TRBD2	TGTGCCTGGAGTGACCTAGCGGGGGAGGTCAATGAGCAGTTCTTC	CAWSDLAGEVNEQFF
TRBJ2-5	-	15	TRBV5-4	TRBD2	TGTGCCAGCAGCTCCACTAGCGGGACCCAAGAGACCCAGTACTTC	CASSSTSGTQETQYF
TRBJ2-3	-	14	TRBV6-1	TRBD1	TGTGCCAGCCTGGACAGGGGGAATACAGATACGCAGTATTTT	CASLDRGNTDTQYF
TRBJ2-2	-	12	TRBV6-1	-	TGTGCCAGCAGAGTAATAAACGGGGAGCTGTTTTTT	CASRVINGELFF
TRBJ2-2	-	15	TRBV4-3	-	TGCGCCAGCAGCCAAGATCTGGCTATCCCGAGGGAGCTGTTTTTT	CASSQDLAIPRELFF
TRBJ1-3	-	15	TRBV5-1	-	TGCGCCAGCAGCTTGGCCGGGGGCGGTGGAAACACCATATATTTT	CASSLAGGGGNTIYF
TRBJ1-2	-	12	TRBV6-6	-	TGTGCCAGCAGTTCCCTAAGCTATGGCTACACCTTC	CASSSLSYGYTF
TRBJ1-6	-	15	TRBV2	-	TGTGCCAGCAGTGCCCGGGGACATGGGAATTCACCCCTCCACTTT	CASSARGHGNSPLHF
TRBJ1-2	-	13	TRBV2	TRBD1	TGTGCCAGCTCGGGAGACAGGGTGCCTGGCTACACCTTC	CASSGDRVPGYTF
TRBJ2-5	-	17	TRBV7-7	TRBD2	TGTGCTAGCAGCTTAGGGTTGGCTAGCGGGAGCGATGAGACCCAGTACTTC	CASSLGLASGSDETQYF
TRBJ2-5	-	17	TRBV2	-	TGTGCCAGCAGTACTCTAAGCTGGGGGGGCCGGTTAGAGACCCAGTACTTC	CASSTLSWGGRLETQYF